A single sample is the source of the 26 T cell receptor beta chains below, sequenced in a study of shared clonotypes between healthy human individuals. Measured with immunoSEQ multiplex PCR; TCRdb has only the in-frame clones, and not every one. The sample records a few hundred thousand clones, roughly 85% being singletons. The specimen sequenced was PBMCs. Receptors were obtained from a woman aged 40 to 50 in good health. Some clones in this sample may be carry-over from other donors' samples.

The chain carries TRBV5-4 and TRBJ1-4, with D maybe TRBD1 (5 bases). V was shortened by 4 bases and J by 4 bases, with 17 bases between the two germline ends. CDR3 size: 16 residues. Germline CDR1 and CDR2: SGHNT and YYREEE (reference sequence). CDR3 sequence: CASSRDQGRINEKLFF. DNA for the CDR3: TGTGCCAGCAGCAGGGACCAGGGACGGATTAATGAAAAACTGTTTTTT.

The rearrangement links TRBV7-2 to TRBJ2-1; TRBD2 matches 8 bases. V lost 1 base and J lost 3; bases outside the gene matches: 5. Germline V gene lookup returns CDR1 SGHTA and CDR2 FQGNSA. CDR3 length equals 16 residues. CDR3 sequence (DNA): TGTGCCAGCAGCTTAGTGGCGGGGGGCGTCTACAATGAGCAGTTCTTC. It is translated as CASSLVAGGVYNEQFF. Looking up the rest from reference TRBV7-2 and TRBJ2-1 gives the full variable domain: GAGVSQSPSNKVTEKGKDVELRCDPISGHTALYWYRQSLGQGLEFLIYFQGNSAPDKSGLPSDRFSAERTGGSVSTLTIQRTQQEDSAVYLCASSLVAGGVYNEQFFGPGTRLTVL.

The V gene is TRBV5-6, the J gene TRBJ1-1, with D possibly matching TRBD1 (5 bases). Germline values: CDR1 SGHDT, CDR2 YYEEEE. V was cut by 3 bases and J by 1 base, with 16 bases left in between. The CDR3 totals 16 residues. CDR3 sequence reads: CASSSTGTARNTEAFF. DNA for the CDR3: TGTGCCAGCAGCTCAACCGGGACCGCGCGGAACACTGAAGCTTTCTTT.

This clone was observed a few times. The gene calls are TRBV28 and TRBJ1-2; tentatively, D is TRBD1 (6 bases). The CDR3 sequence is 14 residues long. Trimming shortened V by 3 bases and J by 8 bases, and 16 bases separated the two germline ends. In germline, CDR1 is MDHEN, CDR2 SYDVKM. The DNA of the CDR3 is TGTGCCAGCAGTTTCATACAGGGTAATGTGGGCTACACCTTC. This codes for CASSFIQGNVGYTF.

This clone came up once. CDR3 in amino acids: CAWSVQGARSEQYF. The CDR3 coding sequence is TGTGCCTGGAGTGTACAGGGGGCGAGGAGCGAGCAGTACTTC. The rearrangement uses TRBV30 and TRBJ2-5; 9 bases align to TRBD1. The closer fit of TRBJ2-7 to the DNA end suggests the J call may be wrong. There are 14 residues in the CDR3. Germline V gene sequence: CDR1 GTSNPN, CDR2 SVGIG (reference sequence).

This clone was counted a few times. CDR3 nucleotide sequence: TGTGCCAGCAGCCCCCGGACAGGTCAGAATGAAAAACTGTTTTTT. Its protein product is CASSPRTGQNEKLFF. V gene TRBV5-4 combines with J gene TRBJ1-4; TRBD1 matches at 7 bases. V gave up 4 bases and J gave up 5 bases; unmatched junction bases: 8. Germline CDR1 and CDR2: SGHNT and YYREEE (reference sequence). The CDR3 loop spans 15 amino acids.

In this sample, this clone turned up a few times. The chain uses TRBV28 and TRBJ1-5; weak D call: TRBD1 (6 bases). CDR3 length: 14 residues. Germline CDR1 reads MDHEN; CDR2 reads SYDVKM. CDR3 sequence (DNA): TGTGCTTTACAGGGTAATGGAGGCAATCAGCCCCAGCATTTT. Amino acids: CALQGNGGNQPQHF.

The CDR3 DNA reads as TGTGCCAGCAGCGCTGGATGGAAGGACAGGGGGCTCGAAAAACTGTTTTTT. Translating gives CASSAGWKDRGLEKLFF. The chain links TRBV7-9 to TRBJ1-4; TRBD1 aligns across 11 bases. The CDR3 consists of 17 residues. Trimming at V came to 5 bases and at J to 8 bases, leaving 13 bases not matched to a gene. Germline CDR1 reads SEHNR; CDR2 reads FQNEAQ (reference sequence). The full variable domain, its missing parts supplied by reference TRBV7-9 and TRBJ1-4, is DTGVSQNPRHKITKRGQNVTFRCDPISEHNRLYWYRQTLGQGPEFLTYFQNEAQLEKSRLLSDRFSAERPKGSFSTLEIQRTEQGDSAMYLCASSAGWKDRGLEKLFFGSGTQLSVL.

A word on this clone: This may stem from a read error, because a much larger clone lies one nucleotide away. This chain joins TRBV7-9 and TRBJ2-7, with unresolved D. Germline values: CDR1 SEHNR, CDR2 FQNEAQ (reference sequence). V lost 5 bases to trimming and J lost 7 bases, with 21 bases between them. The CDR3 loop spans 15 amino acids. CDR3 sequence reads: CASSHTLSRAREQYF. The CDR3 DNA follows: TGTGCCAGCAGCCACACCTTGTCCCGGGCAAGGGAGCAGTACTTC.

This clone was seen just once. This rearrangement joins TRBV27 to TRBJ2-1; D call uncertain. V was clipped by 3 bases and J by 6 bases, with 9 bases between them. The CDR3 spans 13 residues. Germline loops: CDR1 MNHEY, CDR2 SMNVEV (reference sequence). This CDR3 reads CASSLGKFNEQFF. DNA of the CDR3: TGTGCCAGCAGTTTGGGGAAGTTCAATGAGCAGTTCTTC.

The chain uses TRBV9 and TRBJ2-7, with 15 bases fitting TRBD2. V shed 3 bases, J shed 2 bases, and the junction held 12 bases outside the gene matches. The germline gives CDR1 SGDLS, CDR2 YYNGEE. The length of the CDR3 is 19 residues. Written as DNA, the CDR3 is TGTGCCAGCAGCGAGGGACTAGCGGGAGGTTTGGAGCCCCCCTACGAGCAGTACTTC. This encodes CASSEGLAGGLEPPYEQYF.

A word on this clone: A far larger clone is off by one base, so a read error is likely. The sample contains more than one DNA sequence encoding this CDR3. The chain carries TRBV29-1 and TRBJ1-1; a possible D gene is TRBD1 (6 bases). CDR3 length: 13 residues. Germline V lookup: CDR1 SQVTM, CDR2 ANQGSEA. The CDR3 bases are TGCAGCGCTTACCGGGACAAGGATGCTGAAGCTTTTTTT. Translated, it gives CSAYRDKDAEAFF.

The rearrangement uses TRBV18 and TRBJ2-5; 7 bases match TRBD1. Losses at the gene ends were 6 bases for V and 3 bases for J; bases not matched to a gene: 4. The CDR3 runs 13 residues. The germline V gene has CDR1 KGHSH and CDR2 LQKENI. The CDR3 here is CASSRDREETQYF. CDR3 coding DNA: TGTGCCAGCTCCCGGGACAGAGAAGAGACCCAGTACTTC.

The chain joins TRBV9 to TRBJ2-7; 9 nucleotides line up with TRBD2. Germline loops: CDR1 SGDLS, CDR2 YYNGEE. Unmatched junction bases numbered 7, after V lost 4 bases and J lost 5 bases. The CDR3 runs 14 residues. CDR3 coding DNA: TGTGCCAGCAGCACCGGGGTAGCGGGAGACGAGCAGTACTTC. It encodes CASSTGVAGDEQYF.

The chain recombines TRBV5-1 with TRBJ2-7; the match to TRBD2 covers 8 bases. The CDR3 consists of 15 residues. Germline-derived CDR1 and CDR2 are SGHRS and YFSETQ. With 2 bases clipped from V and 2 bases from J, the junction kept 6 bases outside the gene matches. The CDR3 coding sequence is TGCGCCAGCAGCTTCACTAGCGGAATACCCTACGAGCAGTACTTC. Protein product: CASSFTSGIPYEQYF.

This clone has only a few counts. The V call is TRBV7-3, the J call TRBJ1-3, with 7 bases matching TRBD1. Germline CDR1 and CDR2: SGHTA and FQGTGA. The V and J ends lost 5 bases and 2 bases, in that order; junction bases with no gene match: 3. CDR3 size: 14 residues. CDR3 sequence (DNA): TGTGCCAGCAGCCTAGGGACAGCTGGAAACACCATATATTTT. Protein: CASSLGTAGNTIYF.

The chain links TRBV28 to TRBJ2-7; D gene unclear. CDR3 length: 13 residues. Trimming removed 2 bases from V and 5 bases from J, with 10 bases in between. Germline V gene lookup returns CDR1 MDHEN and CDR2 SYDVKM. The CDR3, as DNA: TGTGCCAGCAGTTTAACAGAAAAGAACGAGCAGTACTTC. Translated, it gives CASSLTEKNEQYF.

The genes are TRBV10-3 and TRBJ2-3; TRBD1 agrees at 10 bases. This CDR3 is built from 14 residues. Germline loops: CDR1 ENHRY, CDR2 SYGVKD. Trimming cost V 10 bases and J 0 bases; bases outside gene matches: 4. CDR3: CATRGQGSTDTQYF. The CDR3 DNA reads as TGTGCCACGAGGGGACAGGGGAGCACAGATACGCAGTATTTT.

On this clone: With a far larger clone one base away, a read error is the likely cause. CDR3 region: CASSQWTGVDTQYF. The DNA of the CDR3 is TGCGCCAGCAGCCAATGGACAGGGGTAGATACGCAGTATTTT. The chain is built from TRBV4-3 and TRBJ2-3; 9 bases map to TRBD1. The CDR3 has 14 amino acids. Germline trimming cut 2 bases from V and 5 bases from J; bases unmatched to any gene: 2. Germline V lookup: CDR1 LGHNA, CDR2 YSLEER.

The chain employs TRBV5-1 and TRBJ1-4; TRBD1 might be the D (6 bases). This CDR3 has 15 residues. Germline lookup yields CDR1 SGHRS and CDR2 YFSETQ. V lost 4 bases, J lost 7 bases, and 17 bases lay in between. CDR3 loop: CASSPSGEEGEKLFF. The DNA for the CDR3 is TGCGCCAGCAGCCCCTCAGGGGAGGAAGGTGAAAAACTGTTTTTT.

This chain links TRBV5-1 with TRBJ2-2; maybe TRBD2 (6 bases). V was clipped by 2 bases and J by 3 bases, with 8 bases between them. This CDR3 contains 14 residues. Germline V gives CDR1 SGHRS, CDR2 YFSETQ. The CDR3 reads CASSFGGDTGELFF. The CDR3 DNA sequence: TGCGCCAGCAGCTTTGGAGGGGACACCGGGGAGCTGTTTTTT.

To note about this clone: This specimen includes other DNA sequences encoding the same CDR3. The chain employs TRBV5-1 and TRBJ2-5; D remains ambiguous. V lost 1 base and J 1 base, leaving 5 bases between the germline ends. The CDR3 has 13 amino acids. From germline, CDR1 is SGHRS and CDR2 YFSETQ. CDR3 amino acids: CASSLSPQETQYF. CDR3 sequence (DNA): TGCGCCAGCAGCTTGTCCCCCCAAGAGACCCAGTACTTC. The whole variable domain, remainder taken from reference TRBV5-1 and TRBJ2-5, is KAGVTQTPRYLIKTRGQQVTLSCSPISGHRSVSWYQQTPGQGLQFLFEYFSETQRNKGNFPGRFSGRQFSNSRSEMNVSTLELGDSALYLCASSLSPQETQYFGPGTRLLVL.

This chain connects TRBV28 to TRBJ2-1, with 8 bases fitting TRBD1. Trimming at V came to 2 bases and at J to 6 bases, leaving 3 bases not matched to a gene. CDR3 length: 14 amino acids. Germline V gene sequence: CDR1 MDHEN, CDR2 SYDVKM. CDR3 sequence: CASSLGTGVNEQFF. The CDR3, as DNA: TGTGCCAGCAGTTTAGGGACAGGAGTCAATGAGCAGTTCTTC.

The chain couples TRBV4-1 to TRBJ1-2; possible D gene TRBD1, 6 bases. This CDR3 spans 18 amino acids. Trimming left V 4 bases short and J 3 bases short, with 24 bases between. Germline CDR1 MGHRA, CDR2 YSYEKL. The CDR3 loop reads CASSRTLPGGRDHYGYTF. In DNA, the CDR3 is TGCGCCAGCAGCCGAACCTTGCCGGGGGGCAGGGACCACTATGGCTACACCTTC.

The chain joins TRBV11-2 to TRBJ2-5, with D perhaps matching TRBD1 (5 bases). The germline V gene has CDR1 SGHAT and CDR2 FQNNGV. This CDR3 region has 13 residues. V was cut by 5 bases and J by 5 bases, with 12 bases left in between. The CDR3 DNA follows: TGTGCCAGCAGCCCATCAGGGTTGGAGACCCAGTACTTC. It is translated as CASSPSGLETQYF.

This clone was detected a few times. This chain links TRBV7-9 with TRBJ2-5, with no clear D. Trimming removed 5 bases from V and 2 bases from J, with 15 bases in between. This CDR3 contains 15 residues. Germline values: CDR1 SEHNR, CDR2 FQNEAQ (reference sequence). The CDR3 sequence is CASSLGRHGQETQYF. The CDR3 DNA sequence: TGTGCCAGCAGCCTTGGGCGACATGGGCAAGAGACCCAGTACTTC.